This T cell receptor (beta chain) was retrieved from a study of T cell repertoires in cytomegalovirus infection. Turning to the study itself: Based on public TCR beta signatures, there were indications of CMV infection and of a matching HLA type. General observations from the study: Of the TCR beta families, the public ones yielded a cumulative frequency that identified carriers of CMV plus the relevant HLA. HLA-C-restricted TCR beta clonotypes specific for CMV led the ex vivo response.

In its sample, this clonotype was seen a few times. The antigen remains unidentified. CDR3 length equals 15 residues. The germline V and J ends were trimmed by 1 base and 2 bases, with 9 bases remaining between them. Per the germline V gene, CDR1 is SGHTA and CDR2 is FQGTGA. TCRdb recomputed calls from the reads with MiXCR, one row per CDR3 protein. The sample records hundreds of thousands of distinct CDR3 sequences, 35% being singletons. The TCR sequence derives from a human donor in good health (CMV status not recorded). Some clones in this sample may be carry-over from other donors' samples. Material for sequencing was PBMCs. The rearrangement links TRBV7-3 to TRBJ2-1; D is ambiguous. CDR3 in DNA: TGTGCCAGCAGCTTAATGGCCCCCCCCTACAATGAGCAGTTCTTC. Residues: CASSLMAPPYNEQFF.